A selection of T cell receptor beta chains follows, all from one sample in a study of tissue T cells after allogeneic stem cell transplantation. Profiling relied on immunoSEQ multiplex PCR, and the TCRdb table lists in-frame clones only, not all of them. The sample has about 43,000 clones, around 90% seen once. Material: blood, obtained before transplantation. The source is a woman aged 40-69 years who later had graft-versus-host disease after an allogeneic stem cell transplant. The CDR3 runs from the conserved cysteine through the conserved F or W.

11	TRBV28	TRBJ2-7	CAAESSYEQYF
13	TRBV24-1	TRBJ1-2	CATSDTVTYGYTF
13	TRBV28	TRBJ1-2	CASSSDIAYGYTF
16	TRBV29-1	TRBJ2-2	CSARRGASGNTGELFF
12	TRBV19	TRBJ1-2	CASTSDNYGYTF
14	TRBV4-1	TRBJ2-3	CASSQGLREDAQYF
14	TRBV7-3	TRBJ2-3	CASSQAGTADTQYF
15	TRBV6-5	TRBJ1-1	CASSYSGQLNTEAFF
15	TRBV4-3	TRBJ2-4	CASSQEENPKNIQYF
14	TRBV11-2	TRBJ1-5	CASSLGMIDQPQHF
15	TRBV15	TRBJ2-2	CATSRPVETTGELFF